A single sample is the source of the 14 T cell receptor beta chains below, sequenced in a study of T cell repertoires in ileal Crohn's disease. Some clones are missing from TCRdb's copy, which holds only in-frame ones; the method was immunoSEQ multiplex PCR. The table has about 4,900 clones, roughly 84% seen once. The source material was ileal tissue. The receptors were sampled from an adult with Crohn's disease.

The chain has TRBV18 and TRBJ2-7, with D possibly matching TRBD1 (5 bases). CDR1 is KGHSH and CDR2 is LQKENI in the germline V gene. There are 14 residues in the CDR3. V was trimmed by 5 bases and J by 2 bases, leaving 13 bases between them. CDR3 coding DNA: TGTGCCAGCTCAACCTACCAGGACACCTACGAGCAGTACTTC. Translated, it gives CASSTYQDTYEQYF.

V gene TRBV6-1 combines with J gene TRBJ1-3; D might be TRBD1 (5 bases). In germline, CDR1 is MNHNS, CDR2 SASEGT. The CDR3 consists of 14 residues. The V gene lost 3 bases and the J gene lost 3 bases, with 9 bases spanning the gap. CDR3 sequence: CASSDWGVGNTIYF. The CDR3, as DNA: TGTGCCAGCAGTGATTGGGGGGTTGGAAACACCATATATTTT.

The V and J genes are TRBV30 and TRBJ1-3, with a weak D call TRBD1 (5 bases). The CDR3 totals 14 residues. From germline, CDR1 is GTSNPN and CDR2 SVGIG (reference sequence). The germline V and J ends were trimmed by 8 bases and 6 bases, with 20 bases remaining between them. The CDR3 nucleotides read TGTGCCGCCAAGACAAGACAGACTTCAAACACCATATATTTT. The encoded protein is CAAKTRQTSNTIYF. The full variable domain, completed using reference TRBV30 and TRBJ1-3, is SQTIHQWPATLVQPVGSPLSLECTVEGTSNPNLYWYRQAAGRGLQLLFYSVGIGQISSEVPQNLSASRPQDRQFILSSKKLLLSDSGFYLCAAKTRQTSNTIYFGEGSWLTVV.

V is TRBV2 and J is TRBJ2-5; D unresolved. V lost 8 bases, J lost 9 bases, and 16 bases lay in between. CDR1 and CDR2 from the germline V gene are SNHLY and FYNNEI. This CDR3 contains 12 residues. In nucleotides, the CDR3 is TGTGCCAGCGACTCCCAGTGGTTGGCCCAGTACTTC. It translates to CASDSQWLAQYF.

The chain is built from TRBV4-3 and TRBJ2-2, with 11 nucleotides matching TRBD2. V was clipped by 4 bases and J by 8 bases; unmatched bases: 9. The CDR3 runs 16 residues. The germline V gene has CDR1 LGHNA and CDR2 YSLEER. The CDR3 loop is CASSPFIAGGRGELFF. CDR3 DNA sequence: TGCGCCAGCAGCCCATTTATAGCGGGGGGGCGAGGGGAGCTGTTTTTT.

J is TRBJ1-2 and V is TRBV5-1, with TRBD1 matching 7 bases. V was pared by 6 bases and J by 7 bases, with 12 bases of the junction left unmatched. The CDR3 runs to 14 residues. Per the germline V gene, CDR1 is SGHRS and CDR2 is YFSETQ. The CDR3 spells CASKGPGGFGGYTF. The CDR3 DNA reads TGCGCCAGCAAAGGGCCAGGGGGTTTTGGTGGCTACACCTTC.

This sequence joins TRBV11-2 and TRBJ2-1; D gene ambiguous. The CDR3 is 13 amino acids. The V and J ends lost 0 bases and 4 bases respectively, with 4 bases between them. CDR1 is SGHAT, CDR2 FQNNGV, per germline. CDR3 sequence: CASSLELYNEQFF. The CDR3 nucleotides are TGTGCCAGCAGCTTAGAATTATACAATGAGCAGTTCTTC.

V is TRBV7-2 and J is TRBJ1-5; maybe TRBD1 (5 bases). V lost 7 bases, J lost 6 bases, and 16 bases lay in between. The germline V gene has CDR1 SGHTA and CDR2 FQGNSA. CDR3 length equals 14 residues. The CDR3 spells CASKSSLDTQPQHF. The CDR3, as DNA: TGTGCCAGCAAGTCTTCGTTGGACACTCAGCCCCAGCATTTT.

This rearrangement joins TRBV6-5 to TRBJ1-1, with TRBD1 as a possible D gene (5 bases). The CDR3 is 13 residues long. V lost 0 bases, J lost 8 bases, and 10 bases lay in between. The germline gives CDR1 MNHEY, CDR2 SVGAGI. The CDR3 protein is CASSYSNRQEAFF. In DNA, the CDR3 is TGTGCCAGCAGTTACTCGAATCGACAGGAAGCTTTCTTT.

V gene TRBV5-4 combines with J gene TRBJ1-3; D possibly corresponds to TRBD1 (6 bases). Germline V gene sequence: CDR1 SGHNT, CDR2 YYREEE (reference sequence). This CDR3 is built from 15 residues. V lost 7 bases and J 0 bases, leaving 14 bases between the germline ends. The CDR3 region has the DNA TGTGCCAGCTCTACCATGACAGGCTCTGGAAACACCATATATTTT. Translated, it gives CASSTMTGSGNTIYF.

The chain joins TRBV5-1 to TRBJ2-1; 12 positions match TRBD2. This CDR3 comprises 17 residues. The J segment lost 4 bases and the V segment lost 4 bases, leaving 9 bases of the junction unmatched. Germline CDR1 and CDR2: SGHRS and YFSETQ. For the CDR3, the DNA is TGCGCCAGCAGCGCATTTCCCGGGACTAGCGGGTACAATGAGCAGTTCTTC. The encoded protein is CASSAFPGTSGYNEQFF.

V gene TRBV6-4 combines with J gene TRBJ2-7; 8 nucleotides line up with TRBD2. The CDR3 totals 14 residues. Germline V lookup: CDR1 MRHNA, CDR2 SNTAGT. The J segment lost 3 bases and the V segment lost 6 bases, leaving 7 bases of the junction unmatched. The CDR3 DNA follows: TGTGCCAGCAGCCTTAGCGGGGACTGCTACGAGCAGTACTTC. Its translation is CASSLSGDCYEQYF.

The chain has TRBV28 and TRBJ2-7, with TRBD1 identical over 8 bases. In germline, CDR1 is MDHEN, CDR2 SYDVKM. The CDR3 covers 13 residues. V was pared by 8 bases and J by 4 bases, with 7 bases of the junction left unmatched. The CDR3 here is CASHQGARYEQYF. CDR3 coding DNA: TGTGCCAGCCATCAGGGGGCGAGGTACGAGCAGTACTTC.

This clone was seen just once. The chain couples TRBV5-4 to TRBJ2-7; possibly TRBD1 for D (6 bases). CDR1 and CDR2 from the germline V gene are SGHNT and YYREEE (reference sequence). Trimming took 3 bases from V and 8 from J, leaving 30 bases between them. This CDR3 has 18 residues. The CDR3 bases are TGTGCCAGCAGCTCTTACACACGCACCAGGGGCTCCTCTCTTCAGCAGTACTTC. Translating it yields CASSSYTRTRGSSLQQYF.